These 30 T cell receptor beta chains originate from one sample sequenced in a study of beta chain features in type 1 diabetes. All of the isolated RNA was reverse transcribed, so expressed TCRB transcripts were sequenced. The data were produced by immunoSEQ multiplex PCR, yet TCRdb's version contains in-frame clones alone and is incomplete. The data show around 58,000 clones, approximately 62% seen once. Sequencing used Tregs from blood. Source of these receptors: a woman under 30 in good health.

The rearrangement joins TRBV19 to TRBJ1-2; D gene uncertain. CDR1 is LNHDA, CDR2 SQIVND, per germline (reference sequence). The CDR3 spans 13 residues. Trimming pared 8 bases from V and 5 bases from J, leaving 15 bases between. CDR3 sequence (DNA): TGTGCCAGTCAACCGATGGCTTCATATGGCTACACCTTC. Its protein product is CASQPMASYGYTF.

The genes are TRBV5-1 and TRBJ1-2; no reliable D call. V lost 6 bases to trimming and J lost 3 bases, with 9 bases between them. CDR1 SGHRS and CDR2 YFSETQ come from the germline V gene. The CDR3 is 12 residues long. The CDR3 region is CASMGSDYGYTF. Here the CDR3 DNA reads TGCGCCAGCATGGGGAGTGACTATGGCTACACCTTC.

This chain connects TRBV30 to TRBJ1-5; no clear D gene. The V gene lost 0 bases and the J gene lost 0 bases, with 6 bases spanning the gap. Per the germline V gene, CDR1 is GTSNPN and CDR2 is SVGIG (reference sequence). The CDR3 length is 14 residues. CDR3 amino acids: CAWSVPVSNQPQHF. The DNA for the CDR3 is TGTGCCTGGAGTGTACCGGTTAGCAATCAGCCCCAGCATTTT.

The CDR3 reads CASKSSGRGNEQFF. CDR3 DNA: TGCGCCAGCAAATCTAGCGGGAGGGGGAATGAGCAGTTCTTC. The V gene is TRBV5-1, the J gene TRBJ2-1; 12 nucleotides agree with TRBD2. The CDR3 has 14 residues. The V gene end was trimmed by 6 bases and the J gene end by 7 bases; junction bases not matched to a gene: 5. Germline V gene sequence: CDR1 SGHRS, CDR2 YFSETQ. Using reference TRBV5-1 and TRBJ2-1 for the parts outside the CDR3, the full variable domain is KAGVTQTPRYLIKTRGQQVTLSCSPISGHRSVSWYQQTPGQGLQFLFEYFSETQRNKGNFPGRFSGRQFSNSRSEMNVSTLELGDSALYLCASKSSGRGNEQFFGPGTRLTVL.

This clone was found a few times. The gene calls are TRBV11-2 and TRBJ1-1; D uncertain. Germline values: CDR1 SGHAT, CDR2 FQNNGV. V was trimmed by 2 bases and J by 2 bases, leaving 12 bases between them. This CDR3 spans 15 amino acids. CDR3 nucleotide sequence: TGTGCCAGCAGCTTATCCACAGTTTCAAACACTGAAGCTTTCTTT. Translated, it gives CASSLSTVSNTEAFF.

As to this clone: Germline and junction disagree at one end, which may indicate a read error. The V gene is TRBV7-7, the J gene TRBJ2-7, with TRBD2 identical over 7 bases. Germline V CDR1 and CDR2: SSHAT, FNYEAQ (reference sequence). CDR3 length: 15 amino acids. The CDR3 here is CASSKGEGSSYEQYF. As DNA, the CDR3 is TGTGCTAGCAGCAAAGGGGAGGGCAGCTCCTACGAGCAGTACTTC.

The sample holds a few counts of this clone. The chain uses TRBV7-2 and TRBJ2-3, with unresolved D. This CDR3 contains 12 residues. The germline CDR1 and CDR2 sequences are SGHTA and FQGNSA. Trimming shortened V by 1 base and J by 7 bases, and 6 bases separated the two germline ends. The CDR3 nucleotides read TGTGCCAGCAGCTTAGGAGCAAATACGCAGTATTTT. Its translation is CASSLGANTQYF.

The chain uses TRBV29-1 and TRBJ2-3; TRBD2 aligns across 7 bases. Looked up from germline, CDR1 is SQVTM and CDR2 is ANQGSEA. Germline trimming cut 7 bases from V and 2 bases from J; bases unmatched to any gene: 9. The CDR3 runs 14 residues. In DNA, the CDR3 is TGCAGCGCTGGGGGGGGATACATCACAGATACGCAGTATTTT. Translated: CSAGGGYITDTQYF.

The chain couples TRBV21-1 to TRBJ1-1; the D call in the table, TRBD1, was not verified against the DNA. TRBV21-1 is noted as a pseudogene. CDR3 length: 12 amino acids. CDR3 nucleotides: TGTGCCAGCAGTACAAGAAACACTGAAGCTTTCTTT. Encoded protein: CASSTRNTEAFF.

The V and J genes are TRBV5-1 and TRBJ2-7, with 10 nucleotides matching TRBD1. The CDR3 sequence is 15 residues long. Trimming at V came to 0 bases and at J to 1 base, leaving 1 base not matched to a gene. From germline, CDR1 is SGHRS and CDR2 YFSETQ. CDR3 residues: CASSLGQGASYEQYF. The CDR3 DNA sequence: TGCGCCAGCAGCTTGGGACAGGGGGCTTCCTACGAGCAGTACTTC.

This clone was observed many times. The DNA of the CDR3 is TGTGCCAGCAGCTTGCATCCAGGGGGCAATTCACCCCTCCACTTT. Translated, it gives CASSLHPGGNSPLHF. The gene calls are TRBV5-5 and TRBJ1-6; 8 bases fit TRBD1. The germline gives CDR1 SGHKS, CDR2 YYEKEE (reference sequence). This CDR3 contains 15 residues. Losses at the gene ends were 1 base for V and 7 bases for J; bases not matched to a gene: 4. Full variable domain (outside the CDR3, taken from reference TRBV5-5 and TRBJ1-6): DAGVTQSPTHLIKTRGQQVTLRCSPISGHKSVSWYQQVLGQGPQFIFQYYEKEERGRGNFPDRFSARQFPNYSSELNVNALLLGDSALYLCASSLHPGGNSPLHFGNGTRLTVT.

This clone has a single count. This rearrangement joins TRBV7-9 to TRBJ2-5; TRBD1 agrees at 10 bases. The end of the DNA fits TRBJ2-7 better, so the J call may be wrong. The CDR3 is 15 residues long. CDR1 SEHNR and CDR2 FQNEAQ come from the germline V gene (reference sequence). The CDR3 region has the DNA TGTGCCAGCAGTTTTATGGGACAGGGGATGAACGAGCAGTACTTC. Translation: CASSFMGQGMNEQYF.

CDR3 region: CASSRGVRTDTQYF. The DNA of the CDR3 is TGTGCCAGCAGCCGCGGGGTCCGCACAGATACGCAGTATTTT. The chain recombines TRBV27 with TRBJ2-3; the D gene is possibly TRBD2 (6 bases). V was shortened by 6 bases and J by 1 base, with 11 bases between the two germline ends. From germline, CDR1 is MNHEY and CDR2 SMNVEV (reference sequence). The CDR3 runs to 14 residues.

This clone has only one observation. The chain combines TRBV20-1 with TRBJ1-1; D gene unclear. Germline V gives CDR1 DFQATT, CDR2 SNEGSKA (reference sequence). The length of the CDR3 is 11 residues. Trimming stripped 5 bases from V and 6 bases from J, with 10 bases between. The CDR3 loop is CSAVKEPEAFF. The CDR3 DNA reads as TGCAGTGCTGTTAAGGAGCCTGAAGCTTTCTTT.

The V and J genes are TRBV5-1 and TRBJ2-1, with a possible D match to TRBD1 (5 bases). V was clipped by 4 bases and J by 5 bases, with 19 bases between them. CDR3 length equals 16 residues. Per germline, CDR1 SGHRS and CDR2 YFSETQ. The CDR3 sequence: CASSNLGSGKDNEQFF. Here the CDR3 DNA reads TGCGCCAGCAGCAATTTAGGTTCAGGGAAGGACAATGAGCAGTTCTTC.

The chain recombines TRBV5-4 with TRBJ1-2; 9 bases align to TRBD1. Losses at the gene ends were 3 bases for V and 3 bases for J; bases not matched to a gene: 3. Germline assignment: CDR1 SGHNT and CDR2 YYREEE (reference sequence). This CDR3 comprises 14 residues. The CDR3 region has the DNA TGTGCCAGCAGCTCGACAGGGGGGTACTATGGCTACACCTTC. It translates to CASSSTGGYYGYTF.

V usage is TRBV20-1 and J usage is TRBJ2-1, with D unclear. Germline lookup yields CDR1 DFQATT and CDR2 SNEGSKA (reference sequence). V shed 6 bases and J shed 6 bases, with 6 bases lying between them. The CDR3 contains 10 residues. In nucleotides, the CDR3 is TGCAGTGCCTCTCTCAATGAGCAGTTCTTC. Its protein product is CSASLNEQFF.

The V and J genes are TRBV7-3 and TRBJ2-5; TRBD1 matches 10 bases. The CDR3 covers 13 residues. The V segment lost 4 bases and the J segment 7 bases; nucleotides outside the gene matches: 3. Germline lookup yields CDR1 SGHTA and CDR2 FQGTGA. The CDR3: CASSYGQGGTQYF. CDR3 DNA: TGTGCCAGCAGCTATGGACAGGGGGGGACCCAGTACTTC.

The J gene is TRBJ2-7, the V gene TRBV30, with D possibly matching TRBD1 (5 bases). Trimming pared 1 base from V and 6 bases from J, leaving 7 bases between. The germline CDR1 and CDR2 sequences are GTSNPN and SVGIG (reference sequence). The CDR3 contains 11 residues. The CDR3 protein is CAWSEGSEQYF. The CDR3, as DNA: TGTGCCTGGAGTGAGGGGTCCGAGCAGTACTTC.

This rearrangement joins TRBV7-9 to TRBJ2-7, with TRBD1 matching 7 bases. CDR1 is SEHNR and CDR2 is FQNEAQ in the germline V gene (reference sequence). This CDR3 comprises 12 residues. Trimming cost V 6 bases and J 5 bases; bases outside gene matches: 4. CDR3 residues: CASSQTGNEQYF. CDR3 in DNA: TGTGCCAGCAGTCAGACAGGGAACGAGCAGTACTTC.

This clone was observed a handful of times. V is TRBV2 and J is TRBJ2-5; 7 bases map to TRBD1. The DNA matches TRBJ2-7 better at its end, which makes the J call doubtful. The CDR3 runs 14 residues. From germline, CDR1 is SNHLY and CDR2 FYNNEI. The CDR3: CASSGQGRTYEQYF. The CDR3 bases are TGTGCCAGCAGTGGACAGGGAAGAACCTACGAGCAGTACTTC.

DNA for the CDR3: TGTGCCAGCAGCTTGGTTTTACTAGCGGGGCAAGAGACCCAGTACTTC. It codes for CASSLVLLAGQETQYF. This chain uses TRBV5-5 with TRBJ2-5; 10 bases agree with TRBD2. Trimming removed 0 bases from V and 2 bases from J; junction bases left unmatched: 4. Germline V gene sequence: CDR1 SGHKS, CDR2 YYEKEE (reference sequence). CDR3 size: 16 residues.

This clone occurred a few times. The chain carries TRBV10-3 and TRBJ1-4, with 7 positions matching TRBD1. Germline assignment: CDR1 ENHRY and CDR2 SYGVKD. Trimming removed 5 bases from V and 6 bases from J; junction bases left unmatched: 12. CDR3 size: 16 residues. CDR3 bases: TGTGCCATCAGTCCGGGACAGACGACGGGGGATGAAAAACTGTTTTTT. This codes for CAISPGQTTGDEKLFF.

Only a few counts were recorded for this clone. The chain uses TRBV5-1 and TRBJ1-4, with D possibly TRBD1 on 5 matching bases. V lost 4 bases, J lost 4 bases, and 17 bases lay in between. The CDR3 has 16 residues. CDR1 and CDR2 (germline): SGHRS, YFSETQ. CDR3 bases: TGCGCCAGCAGCCGAGCAGCTGACAGCTTTAATGAAAAACTGTTTTTT. Its protein product is CASSRAADSFNEKLFF.

This clone was seen more than once but under ten times. This chain joins TRBV7-9 and TRBJ1-2; no reliable D call. Germline V lookup: CDR1 SEHNR, CDR2 FQNEAQ (reference sequence). This CDR3 is built from 14 residues. Trimming removed 7 bases from V and 2 bases from J, with 14 bases in between. The CDR3: CASTPSRANYGYTF. CDR3 nucleotide sequence: TGTGCCAGCACCCCTTCGCGAGCAAACTATGGCTACACCTTC.

The gene calls are TRBV4-3 and TRBJ1-1, with D tentatively TRBD1 (5 bases). Germline V gene data show CDR1 as LGHNA and CDR2 as YSLEER. V lost 0 bases, J lost 8 bases, and 13 bases lay in between. This CDR3 has 14 residues. The CDR3 protein is CASSQDRQGIEAFF. CDR3 sequence (DNA): TGCGCCAGCAGCCAAGATCGTCAGGGAATCGAAGCTTTCTTT.

The chain uses TRBV27 and TRBJ2-2; 7 bases fit TRBD1. The V gene end was trimmed by 2 bases and the J gene end by 5 bases; junction bases not matched to a gene: 5. CDR3 length equals 15 residues. Germline assignment: CDR1 MNHEY and CDR2 SMNVEV (reference sequence). CDR3 DNA sequence: TGTGCCAGCAGTTTAGAAGCAGGGGGAACCGGGGAGCTGTTTTTT. Encoded protein: CASSLEAGGTGELFF.

This chain links TRBV15 with TRBJ1-5; D may be TRBD1 (6 bases). Trimming left V 1 base short and J 0 bases short, with 10 bases between. The CDR3 is made up of 16 amino acids. CDR1 is LNHNV, CDR2 YYDKDF, per germline (reference sequence). CDR3 protein: CATSRGSRGSNQPQHF. The CDR3 DNA reads TGTGCCACCAGCAGAGGGTCCAGGGGTAGCAATCAGCCCCAGCATTTT.

The chain recombines TRBV6-1 with TRBJ2-7, with 8 positions matching TRBD2. CDR1 and CDR2 from the germline V gene are MNHNS and SASEGT. Trimming cost V 7 bases and J 3 bases; bases outside gene matches: 11. The CDR3 extends over 15 amino acids. The CDR3 DNA reads as TGTGCCAGCAAGTCGCTACCGGGAGGGTTCTACGAGCAGTACTTC. This codes for CASKSLPGGFYEQYF.

This chain links TRBV7-9 with TRBJ2-1; 8 positions match TRBD2. After removal of 5 bases from V and 4 bases from J, the junction contained 10 bases not matched to a gene. The length of the CDR3 is 16 residues. Germline V gives CDR1 SEHNR, CDR2 FQNEAQ (reference sequence). The CDR3 spells CASSPRTSRSYNEQFF. The CDR3 DNA reads TGTGCCAGCAGCCCAAGGACTAGCAGGTCGTACAATGAGCAGTTCTTC.